This TCR beta chain was recorded in a study of blood T cell repertoires in COVID-19. Study details: Whether acute or convalescent, the COVID-19 samples came from the United States, Italy and Spain.

Germline values: CDR1 SGHVS, CDR2 FNYEAQ. The CDR3 is 15 amino acids. Trimming stripped 5 bases from V and 2 bases from J, with 15 bases between. Only in-frame clones appear in the TCRdb table, and some are missing; sequencing was by immunoSEQ multiplex PCR. This sample has tens of thousands of clones, with 70% to 80% found just once. This clonotype originated in a man between 60 and 70 years old with acute or convalescent COVID-19. J is TRBJ1-2 and V is TRBV7-6; a weak D match, TRBD1 (6 bases). The sequenced sample was peripheral blood. The CDR3 region has the DNA TGTGCCAGCAGCCGATCCAGGGGAAGAAACTATGGCTACACCTTC. Translated: CASSRSRGRNYGYTF.